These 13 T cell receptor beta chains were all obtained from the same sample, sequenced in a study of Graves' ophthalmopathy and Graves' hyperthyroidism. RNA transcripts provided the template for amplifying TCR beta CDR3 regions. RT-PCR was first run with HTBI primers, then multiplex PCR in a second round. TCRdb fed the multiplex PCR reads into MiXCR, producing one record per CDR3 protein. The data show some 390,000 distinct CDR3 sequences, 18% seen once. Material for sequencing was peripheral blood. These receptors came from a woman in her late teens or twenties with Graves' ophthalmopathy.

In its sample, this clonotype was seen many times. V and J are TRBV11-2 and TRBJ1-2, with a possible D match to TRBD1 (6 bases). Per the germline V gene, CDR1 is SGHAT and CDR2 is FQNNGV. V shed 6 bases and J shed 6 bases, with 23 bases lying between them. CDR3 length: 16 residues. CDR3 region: CASSEGMGGQSDGYTF. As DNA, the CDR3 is TGTGCCAGCAGTGAAGGGATGGGGGGGCAATCGGATGGCTACACCTTC.

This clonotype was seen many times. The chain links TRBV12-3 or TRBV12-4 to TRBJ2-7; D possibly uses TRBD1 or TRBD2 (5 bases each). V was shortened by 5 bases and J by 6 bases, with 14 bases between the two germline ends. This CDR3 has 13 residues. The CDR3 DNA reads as TGTGCCAGCAGTCCAATCGGGGCATCCGAGCAGTACTTC. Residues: CASSPIGASEQYF.

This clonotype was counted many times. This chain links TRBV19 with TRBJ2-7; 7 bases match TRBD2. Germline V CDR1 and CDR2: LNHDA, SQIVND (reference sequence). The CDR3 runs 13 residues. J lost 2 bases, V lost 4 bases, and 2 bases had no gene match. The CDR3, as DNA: TGTGCCAGTAGTAAGGGAGGGACCTACGAGCAGTACTTC. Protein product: CASSKGGTYEQYF. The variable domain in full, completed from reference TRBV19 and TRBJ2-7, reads DGGITQSPKYLFRKEGQNVTLSCEQNLNHDAMYWYRQDPGQGLRLIYYSQIVNDFQKGDIAEGYSVSREKKESFPLTVTSAQKNPTAFYLCASSKGGTYEQYFGPGTRLTVT.

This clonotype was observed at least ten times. CDR3 protein: CASSFALAAYEQYF. DNA for the CDR3: TGTGCCAGCAGCTTTGCCCTAGCGGCCTACGAGCAGTACTTC. The chain recombines TRBV11-2 with TRBJ2-7, with 7 nucleotides matching TRBD2. The CDR3 consists of 14 residues. Germline values: CDR1 SGHAT, CDR2 FQNNGV. V trimming: 3 bases; J trimming: 2 bases; junction bases outside the gene matches: 4. The full variable domain, completed using reference TRBV11-2 and TRBJ2-7, is EAGVAQSPRYKIIEKRQSVAFWCNPISGHATLYWYQQILGQGPKLLIQFQNNGVVDDSQLPKDRFSAERLKGVDSTLKIQPAKLEDSAVYLCASSFALAAYEQYFGPGTRLTVT.

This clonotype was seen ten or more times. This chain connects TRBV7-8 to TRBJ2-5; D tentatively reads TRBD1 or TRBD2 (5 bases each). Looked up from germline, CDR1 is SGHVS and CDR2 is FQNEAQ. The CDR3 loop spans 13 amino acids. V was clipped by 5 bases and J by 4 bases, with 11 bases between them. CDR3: CASSPARGETQYF. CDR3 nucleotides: TGTGCCAGCAGCCCCGCGAGGGGAGAGACCCAGTACTTC. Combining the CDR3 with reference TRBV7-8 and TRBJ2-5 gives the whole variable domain GAGVSQSPRYKVAKRGQDVALRCDPISGHVSLFWYQQALGQGPEFLTYFQNEAQLDKSGLPSDRFFAERPEGSVSTLKIQRTQQEDSAVYLCASSPARGETQYFGPGTRLLVL.

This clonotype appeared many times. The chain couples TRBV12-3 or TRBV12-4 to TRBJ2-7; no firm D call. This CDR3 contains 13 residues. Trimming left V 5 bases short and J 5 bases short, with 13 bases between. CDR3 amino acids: CASSPGRRDEQYF. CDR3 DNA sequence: TGTGCCAGCAGTCCCGGACGAAGGGACGAGCAGTACTTC.

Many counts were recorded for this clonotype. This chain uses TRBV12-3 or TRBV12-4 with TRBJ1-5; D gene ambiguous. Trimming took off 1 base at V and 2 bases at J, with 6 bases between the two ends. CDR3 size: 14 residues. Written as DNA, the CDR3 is TGTGCCAGCAGTTTAGGAACAGGCAATCAGCCCCAGCATTTT. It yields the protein CASSLGTGNQPQHF.

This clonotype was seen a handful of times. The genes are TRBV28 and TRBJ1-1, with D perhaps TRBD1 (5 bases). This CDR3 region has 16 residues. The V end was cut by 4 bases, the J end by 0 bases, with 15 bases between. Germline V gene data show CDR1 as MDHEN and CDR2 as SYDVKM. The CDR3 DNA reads TGTGCCAGCAGTTCTGGGGCAGTAATGATGAACACTGAAGCTTTCTTT. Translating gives CASSSGAVMMNTEAFF.

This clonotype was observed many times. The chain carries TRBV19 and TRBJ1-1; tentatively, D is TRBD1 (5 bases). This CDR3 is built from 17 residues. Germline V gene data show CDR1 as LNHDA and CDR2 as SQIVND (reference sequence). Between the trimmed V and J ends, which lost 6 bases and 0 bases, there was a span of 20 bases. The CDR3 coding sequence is TGTGCCAGTAGCCACACCCGAACAGGCCCCATGAACACTGAAGCTTTCTTT. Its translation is CASSHTRTGPMNTEAFF.

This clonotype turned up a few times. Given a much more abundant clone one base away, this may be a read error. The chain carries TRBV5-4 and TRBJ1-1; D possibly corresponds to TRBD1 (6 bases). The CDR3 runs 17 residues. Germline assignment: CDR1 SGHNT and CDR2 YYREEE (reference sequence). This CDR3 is CASSSRGGSGMNAEAFF. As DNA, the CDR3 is TGTGCCAGCAGCTCTAGGGGGGGCTCGGGGATGAACGCTGAAGCTTTCTTT.

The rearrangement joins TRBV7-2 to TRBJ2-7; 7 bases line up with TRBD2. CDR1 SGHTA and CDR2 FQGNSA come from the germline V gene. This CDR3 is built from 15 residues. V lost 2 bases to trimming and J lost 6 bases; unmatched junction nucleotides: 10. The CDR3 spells CASSLWGGVPGEQYF. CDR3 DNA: TGTGCCAGCAGCTTATGGGGGGGGGTCCCGGGCGAGCAGTACTTC.

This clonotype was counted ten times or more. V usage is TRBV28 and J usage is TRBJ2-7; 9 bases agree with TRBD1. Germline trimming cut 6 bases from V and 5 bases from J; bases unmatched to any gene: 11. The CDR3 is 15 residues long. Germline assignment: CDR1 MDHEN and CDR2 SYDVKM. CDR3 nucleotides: TGTGCCAGCAGCTTTGATGGGACAGGGTCTGACGAGCAGTACTTC. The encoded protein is CASSFDGTGSDEQYF. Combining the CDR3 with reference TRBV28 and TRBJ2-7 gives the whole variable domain DVKVTQSSRYLVKRTGEKVFLECVQDMDHENMFWYRQDPGLGLRLIYFSYDVKMKEKGDIPEGYSVSREKKERFSLILESASTNQTSMYLCASSFDGTGSDEQYFGPGTRLTVT.

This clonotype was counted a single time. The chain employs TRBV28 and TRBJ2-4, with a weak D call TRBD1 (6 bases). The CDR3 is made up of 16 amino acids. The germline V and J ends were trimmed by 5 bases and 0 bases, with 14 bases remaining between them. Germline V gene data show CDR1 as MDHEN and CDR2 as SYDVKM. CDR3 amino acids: CASSKGQLIAKNIQYF. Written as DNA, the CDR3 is TGTGCCAGCAGTAAAGGACAGCTGATAGCCAAAAACATTCAGTACTTC.